The source of this T cell receptor (beta chain) is a study of blood T cells in healthy people across ages (dated by TCRdb to the mid-2010s). Regarding the research as a whole: Template switching captured roughly one uniquely barcoded TCR beta cDNA molecule per two T cells in model experiments. The study measured age-related changes in TCR beta repertoire diversity using deep sequencing normalized with unique cDNA molecular identifiers. The donors were divided into four age groups: young (average about 16 years), middle-aged (roughly 40), aged (approximately 62) and long-lived (roughly 82). To avoid experimental bias, donors of different ages were randomly spread across the sequencing lanes. Two additional independent replicas of 1 million unique cDNA reads from the same blood draw were analyzed for two donors (one aged 18 to 30 and one aged 80 or older). Results and caveats for the whole study, not just this receptor: Observed TCR beta diversity correlated strongly with the percentage of naive T cells measured by flow cytometry. Bulk unsorted PBMC profiling prevented conclusive comparison of naive and antigen-experienced compartments. Estimates of total diversity based on one million sequenced T cells were considered lower bounds and underestimates. Observed TCR beta diversity per million T cells fell roughly linearly with age, and a significant reduction was already apparent by age around 40. Donor CMV infection status was unknown, potentially confounding age-related changes in expanded clonotypes. Compared with the aged group, the long-lived group had more naive CD4+ T cells, fewer expanded clones and increased TCR diversity, a pattern suggesting age selection.

A note on this clonotype: The specificity of this receptor is unknown. There are no base qualities to consult, and no much larger clone falls within one base.

Donors were about 36 systemically healthy Caucasian individuals from Russia aged roughly 6 to 90 years. Each donor gave around 9 milliliters of peripheral blood, collected into EDTA-treated Vacutainer tubes. Ficoll-Paque density-gradient centrifugation was used to isolate PBMCs, with at least 6.5 million per sample. Trizol reagent was used to extract total RNA from the PBMCs, yielding at least 5 micrograms per sample. For every donor, flow cytometry on a PBMC aliquot measured the percentage of naive CD45RAhigh/CD27high T cells. Libraries were made using 5' RACE. Sequencing instrument: Illumina HiSeq 2500. A second about 7 to 12 cycle PCR used a sample-barcoded 5' primer and a J-beta primer mix. A unique molecular identifier was introduced onto each TCR beta cDNA molecule by a template-switch 5' adaptor carrying 12 random nucleotides. Each sample yielded at least 2.5 million CDR3-containing paired-end reads. The Mint cDNA synthesis kit, primed by a TRBC-specific oligonucleotide, was used to synthesize first-strand cDNA from all RNA. Following uracil-DNA glycosylase treatment, a first 18-cycle PCR with universal primers M1SS and BC2_uni_R was performed on all cDNA. Under the source paper's analysis protocol: For normalization, 1 million high-quality reads were randomly selected from each sample, with every read carrying a distinct molecular identifier. Instead of being binned into consensus sequences, reads that shared molecular identifiers were thrown out. CDR3 identification, clonotype clustering and error correction used MiTCR with a Q25 quality threshold and the strictest error-elimination algorithm. Lower-bound total TCR beta diversity was estimated with a nonparametric unseen species model using Euler transformation. TCRdb ran its own pipeline on the public reads, namely fastp trimming at Q25 and MiXCR clone calling, and kept in-frame beta chains. Merged by CDR3 protein, the rows form single entries marked with the most common genes and DNA. The V and J calls were not made by the authors but by TCRdb's processing. Within this sample are just under 900,000 distinct CDR3 sequences, with 29% of them counted one time only. 17% of the sample is held by the ten biggest clonotypes.

The CDR3 numbers 16 residues from cysteine through phenylalanine. Only CDR3 DNA is held: 48 bases, read in frame from base 1. The junction carries 23 bases between V and J, which are trimmed by 6 bases and 6 bases respectively. CDR1 and CDR2 are read off the germline V gene as KGHSH and LQKENI. The sample was blood. The clonotype was recovered from an elderly woman in good health. The V and J segments used are TRBV18 and TRBJ2-5; the D gene is possibly TRBD1 or TRBD2, each agreeing over 6 bases. CDR3 loop: CASSRTEGTVVKTQYF. The bases read TGTGCCAGCTCGCGGACAGAGGGGACTGTAGTAAAGACCCAGTACTTC.